This T cell receptor beta chain stems from a study of T cell responses to AZD1222 COVID-19 vaccine. Notes on the study in general: Donors skewed white British and female; clonal diversity was possibly underestimated.

CDR1 is MNHNS, CDR2 SASEGT, per germline. The V and J ends lost 4 bases and 0 bases respectively, with 19 bases between them. This CDR3 spans 18 amino acids. Generated by immunoSEQ multiplex PCR, the TCRdb table keeps only in-frame clones and is missing some. The sample records 150,000 to 200,000 clones, just under 90% being singletons. As regards this clone: Its antigen is still unknown.

The rearrangement uses TRBV6-1 and TRBJ1-5; D perhaps matches TRBD1 (6 bases). This sample comprised peripheral blood, obtained on day 0 of AZD1222 vaccination. The TCR sequence derives from an adult in good health. CDR3 nucleotide sequence: TGTGCCAGCAGTGGGACAGCTCAATCACGATATAGCAATCAGCCCCAGCATTTT. Translating it yields CASSGTAQSRYSNQPQHF.